Each of the 28 T cell receptor beta chains below was sequenced from the same sample in a study of T-cell reconstitution after alpha-beta-depleted transplantation in children. The authors prepared the TCRbeta library with unique molecular identifiers. TCRdb passed the PCR reads through MiXCR, listing each CDR3 protein once. The sample comprises 500,000 to 650,000 distinct CDR3 sequences, approximately 10% of which are singletons, and about 15% rests with the top ten. Sequenced here: PBMCs, mostly from graft donor cells, sampled 180 days after TCRalphabeta/CD19-depleted stem cell transplant. All receptors come from a female patient aged 2-15 years who had a stem cell transplant for aplastic anemia, so the T cells may come from the graft donor.

This clonotype appeared many times. This chain uses TRBV27 with TRBJ1-5; TRBD1 might be the D (5 bases). V lost 6 bases to trimming and J lost 5 bases, with 23 bases between them. The germline V gene has CDR1 MNHEY and CDR2 SMNVEV (reference sequence). The CDR3 spans 17 residues. CDR3 protein: CASSESTARGDHQPQHF. The CDR3 nucleotides are TGTGCCAGCAGCGAATCGACAGCCCGTGGGGATCATCAGCCCCAGCATTTT.

This clonotype occurred a few times. This chain uses TRBV20-1 with TRBJ2-7; perhaps TRBD2 as D (6 bases). Per germline, CDR1 DFQATT and CDR2 SNEGSKA (reference sequence). This CDR3 spans 11 amino acids. Trimming removed 6 bases at V and 5 bases at J, with 11 bases between. In nucleotides, the CDR3 is TGCAGTGCGGAGGGGTTCGACGAGCAGTACTTC. This gives the protein CSAEGFDEQYF.

This clonotype was detected many times. The V call is TRBV29-1, the J call TRBJ1-1; D is uncertain. Germline loops: CDR1 SQVTM, CDR2 ANQGSEA. Trimming took off 6 bases at V and 3 bases at J, with 17 bases between the two ends. There are 14 residues in the CDR3. CDR3 sequence reads: CSVDLAGWDTEAFF. As DNA, the CDR3 is TGCAGCGTCGACCTGGCGGGGTGGGACACTGAAGCTTTCTTT.

This clonotype was detected only a few times. The V call is TRBV7-9, the J call TRBJ1-4, with 9 bases aligning to TRBD1. This CDR3 has 15 amino acids. From germline, CDR1 is SEHNR and CDR2 FQNEAQ (reference sequence). V was clipped by 5 bases and J by 8 bases; unmatched bases: 9. CDR3 in DNA: TGTGCCAGCAGCAAGCCGGGACAGGGAGGGGAAAAACTGTTTTTT. It codes for CASSKPGQGGEKLFF.

A few counts support this clonotype. The chain couples TRBV7-9 to TRBJ2-4; no definite D call. Germline V gene sequence: CDR1 SEHNR, CDR2 FQNEAQ (reference sequence). This CDR3 is built from 14 residues. Trimming took 0 bases from V and 7 from J, leaving 10 bases between them. CDR3 sequence: CASSLAIEMNIQYF. CDR3 sequence (DNA): TGTGCCAGCAGCTTAGCGATAGAAATGAACATTCAGTACTTC.

The chain uses TRBV7-6 and TRBJ1-1; tentatively, D is TRBD1 (5 bases). The germline CDR1 and CDR2 sequences are SGHVS and FNYEAQ. Trimming left V 2 bases short and J 4 bases short, with 14 bases between. The CDR3 contains 15 residues. CDR3 in DNA: TGTGCCAGCAGCTTAAATGGGGGGGGGTTCACTGAAGCTTTCTTT. Its protein product is CASSLNGGGFTEAFF.

This clonotype came up a few times. V is TRBV20-1 and J is TRBJ2-7; 11 nucleotides agree with TRBD2. V trimming: 5 bases; J trimming: 4 bases; junction bases outside the gene matches: 7. The CDR3 contains 14 residues. Germline assignment: CDR1 DFQATT and CDR2 SNEGSKA (reference sequence). CDR3 amino acids: CSASFLAGGYEQYV. In DNA, the CDR3 is TGCAGTGCTTCCTTTCTAGCGGGAGGTTACGAGCAGTACGTC.

This chain connects TRBV6-2 or TRBV6-3 to TRBJ1-5; the match to TRBD1 covers 8 bases. The junction had 12 bases not matched to a gene; V was cut back by 5 bases and J by 3 bases. The CDR3 runs to 17 residues. Germline V gene sequence: CDR1 MNHEY, CDR2 SVGEGT. The DNA of the CDR3 is TGTGCCAGCAGTAGAGGGGGTGGACAGGGATTCAATCAGCCCCAGCATTTT. Protein product: CASSRGGGQGFNQPQHF.

This clonotype was detected a few times. The chain joins TRBV7-2 to TRBJ2-2, with a tentative D call TRBD2 (6 bases). There are 15 residues in the CDR3. Germline values: CDR1 SGHTA, CDR2 FQGNSA. Trimming left V 1 base short and J 3 bases short, with 9 bases between. CDR3 DNA: TGTGCCAGCAGCTTAGGGGACTCTTACACCGGGGAGCTGTTTTTT. Its translation: CASSLGDSYTGELFF.

The chain recombines TRBV28 with TRBJ2-3; D is unresolved. V was clipped by 1 base and J by 0 bases, with 5 bases between them. The CDR3 has 14 residues. Germline CDR1 is MDHEN and CDR2 is SYDVKM. In DNA, the CDR3 is TGTGCCAGCAGTTTATCGGACAGCACAGATACGCAGTATTTT. Protein product: CASSLSDSTDTQYF.

This clonotype was seen a few times. V usage is TRBV7-2 and J usage is TRBJ2-3; D might be TRBD2 (5 bases). Germline assignment: CDR1 SGHTA and CDR2 FQGNSA. This CDR3 is built from 14 residues. Trimming removed 5 bases at V and 6 bases at J, with 15 bases between. CDR3 protein: CASSPDALADTQYF. In DNA, the CDR3 is TGTGCCAGCAGCCCAGACGCCCTAGCCGATACGCAGTATTTT. The entire variable domain, with the rest obtained from reference TRBV7-2 and TRBJ2-3, is as follows: GAGVSQSPSNKVTEKGKDVELRCDPISGHTALYWYRQSLGQGLEFLIYFQGNSAPDKSGLPSDRFSAERTGGSVSTLTIQRTQQEDSAVYLCASSPDALADTQYFGPGTRLTVL.

This clonotype has just a few counts. The chain recombines TRBV12-3 or TRBV12-4 with TRBJ2-2, with TRBD1 matching over 8 bases. This CDR3 region has 16 residues. J was trimmed by 6 bases and V by 1 base; bases with no gene match: 7. This CDR3 reads CASSLEDRDVAGELFF. The CDR3 coding sequence is TGTGCCAGCAGTTTAGAGGACAGGGACGTCGCCGGGGAGCTGTTTTTT.

This clonotype was found a few times. This chain uses TRBV11-1 with TRBJ2-1; 8 nucleotides agree with TRBD2. This CDR3 spans 21 amino acids. The junction had 20 bases not matched to a gene; V was cut back by 2 bases and J by 2 bases. Per the germline V gene, CDR1 is SGHAT and CDR2 is FQDESV (reference sequence). The CDR3 protein is CASSLTRGLAGSFGAYNEQFF. The CDR3 DNA is TGTGCCAGCAGCTTAACCCGGGGGTTAGCGGGATCCTTCGGGGCCTACAATGAGCAGTTCTTC.

This clonotype was recorded a few times. A much larger clone is a single base away; this may be a read error. This chain joins TRBV5-6 and TRBJ2-4; D remains unclear. Per the germline V gene, CDR1 is SGHDT and CDR2 is YYEEEE. This CDR3 is built from 16 residues. The CDR3 here is CASSLTRQIAKNSQYF. For the CDR3, the DNA is TGTGCCAGCAGCTTGACCAGGCAGATAGCCAAAAACAGTCAGTACTTC.

This clonotype was seen only a few times. J is TRBJ2-7 and V is TRBV12-3 or TRBV12-4, with D perhaps TRBD1 or TRBD2 (6 bases each). CDR3 length: 14 residues. V was cut by 5 bases and J by 2 bases, with 13 bases left in between. The CDR3 DNA reads as TGTGCCAGCAGTGGCCTCGGGGGCCCCTACGAGCAGTACTTC. Amino acids: CASSGLGGPYEQYF.

V is TRBV12-3 or TRBV12-4 and J is TRBJ2-7, with 7 positions matching TRBD2. Germline trimming cut 5 bases from V and 6 bases from J; bases unmatched to any gene: 4. This CDR3 spans 12 amino acids. The CDR3 is CASSAGGSEQYF. The CDR3 nucleotides are TGTGCCAGCAGTGCCGGGGGGAGCGAGCAGTACTTC.

CDR3 sequence reads: CASSYLGHAGEKLFF. The CDR3 DNA reads TGTGCCAGCAGTTACTTGGGCCACGCTGGCGAAAAACTGTTTTTT. The chain employs TRBV6-5 and TRBJ1-4, with unresolved D. V was clipped by 1 base and J by 8 bases, with 14 bases between them. Per germline, CDR1 MNHEY and CDR2 SVGAGI. CDR3 length equals 15 residues.

This clonotype was detected ten times or more. This chain uses TRBV5-1 with TRBJ1-2, with 7 bases fitting TRBD1. V shed 3 bases and J 10 bases; nucleotides not matched to a gene: 12. This CDR3 has 14 amino acids. Per germline, CDR1 SGHRS and CDR2 YFSETQ. The CDR3 DNA follows: TGCGCCAGCAGCTACGCTGGGGACAGACTCCTCTACACCTTC. It specifies CASSYAGDRLLYTF. The whole variable domain, filled in from reference TRBV5-1 and TRBJ1-2, reads KAGVTQTPRYLIKTRGQQVTLSCSPISGHRSVSWYQQTPGQGLQFLFEYFSETQRNKGNFPGRFSGRQFSNSRSEMNVSTLELGDSALYLCASSYAGDRLLYTFGSGTRLTVV.

The chain links TRBV5-1 to TRBJ2-1, with 8 positions matching TRBD1. V lost 5 bases, J lost 3 bases, and 10 bases stayed unmatched. CDR1 and CDR2 (germline): SGHRS, YFSETQ. There are 16 residues in the CDR3. CDR3 sequence (DNA): TGCGCCAGCAGACAAACCGGGACAGGTGACTACAATGAGCAGTTCTTC. It is translated as CASRQTGTGDYNEQFF.

This chain uses TRBV5-6 with TRBJ2-1; 11 bases are a match to TRBD2. The CDR3 has 18 amino acids. From germline, CDR1 is SGHDT and CDR2 YYEEEE. Germline trimming cut 2 bases from V and 3 bases from J; bases unmatched to any gene: 10. The CDR3 here is CASSFILAGGPVYNEQFF. CDR3 DNA sequence: TGTGCCAGCAGCTTTATTCTAGCGGGAGGCCCAGTCTACAATGAGCAGTTCTTC.

The chain employs TRBV7-3 and TRBJ1-6; perhaps TRBD1 as D (6 bases). Germline V gene sequence: CDR1 SGHTA, CDR2 FQGTGA. The V gene lost 4 bases and the J gene lost 7 bases, with 14 bases spanning the gap. The CDR3 has 15 residues. This CDR3 reads CASSSWTVSNSPLHF. CDR3 DNA: TGTGCCAGCAGCTCCTGGACAGTCTCCAATTCACCCCTCCACTTT.

This clonotype has only a few counts. The gene calls are TRBV11-2 and TRBJ2-4; D is unclear. This CDR3 region has 17 residues. In germline, CDR1 is SGHAT, CDR2 FQNNGV. V lost 1 base to trimming and J lost 2 bases, with 15 bases between them. The CDR3 DNA is TGTGCCAGCAGCTTAGTGATAGCCCCCCGAACCAAAAACATTCAGTACTTC. Amino acids: CASSLVIAPRTKNIQYF.

This clonotype was observed a handful of times. This rearrangement joins TRBV9 to TRBJ2-1; D remains unclear. The CDR3 is made up of 14 amino acids. V dropped 5 bases and J dropped 8 bases, with 17 bases sitting between them. Germline loops: CDR1 SGDLS, CDR2 YYNGEE. CDR3 nucleotides: TGTGCCAGCAGTGGAGAGGTAGGGTTGCATGAGCAGTTCTTC. It translates to CASSGEVGLHEQFF.

The chain combines TRBV20-1 with TRBJ2-2, with a possible D match to TRBD1 (6 bases). The CDR3 covers 13 residues. CDR1 and CDR2 (germline): DFQATT, SNEGSKA (reference sequence). V lost 6 bases and J lost 3, with 11 bases in between. Here the CDR3 DNA reads TGCAGTGCCATCTCAGGGGACACCGGGGAGCTGTTTTTT. As protein: CSAISGDTGELFF.

This clonotype was observed a few times. The CDR3 sequence is CASSTAGTSVTDTQYF. As DNA, the CDR3 is TGTGCCAGCTCTACGGCCGGGACTAGCGTCACAGATACGCAGTATTTT. The chain uses TRBV7-2 and TRBJ2-3; 10 bases align to TRBD2. The germline CDR1 and CDR2 sequences are SGHTA and FQGNSA. The V segment lost 8 bases and the J segment 2 bases; nucleotides outside the gene matches: 10. This CDR3 is built from 16 residues. Using reference TRBV7-2 and TRBJ2-3 for the parts outside the CDR3, the full variable domain is GAGVSQSPSNKVTEKGKDVELRCDPISGHTALYWYRQSLGQGLEFLIYFQGNSAPDKSGLPSDRFSAERTGGSVSTLTIQRTQQEDSAVYLCASSTAGTSVTDTQYFGPGTRLTVL.

The chain has TRBV7-2 and TRBJ1-1; D unclear. This CDR3 comprises 12 residues. Trimming took off 0 bases at V and 7 bases at J, with 6 bases between the two ends. Germline values: CDR1 SGHTA, CDR2 FQGNSA. The CDR3 reads CASSLAGYEAFF. In DNA form, the CDR3 reads TGTGCCAGCAGCTTAGCAGGGTATGAAGCTTTCTTT.

V is TRBV28 and J is TRBJ1-3, with a weak D call TRBD1 (5 bases). Germline CDR1 MDHEN, CDR2 SYDVKM. The CDR3 spans 15 residues. Trimming cost V 1 base and J 8 bases, with 15 bases left between them. In DNA, the CDR3 is TGTGCCAGCAGTTTATTCCCCGGGGGGGACGACACCATATATTTT. Translation gives CASSLFPGGDDTIYF.

The chain joins TRBV3-1 to TRBJ2-1, with unresolved D. The germline V gene has CDR1 LGHDT and CDR2 YNNKEL (reference sequence). Trimming shortened V by 3 bases and J by 3 bases, and 6 bases separated the two germline ends. CDR3 size: 13 residues. The CDR3 loop is CASSQGSYNEQFF. DNA of the CDR3: TGTGCCAGCAGCCAGGGTAGCTACAATGAGCAGTTCTTC.